This T cell receptor (beta chain) was retrieved from a study of T cells after yellow fever vaccination. Losses at the gene ends were 5 bases for V and 0 bases for J; bases not matched to a gene: 4. Germline V gene sequence: CDR1 DFQATT, CDR2 SNEGSKA (reference sequence). CDR3 length: 13 residues. This clonotype was detected a few times. Its specificity is not known. TCRdb recomputed calls from the 5' RACE reads with MiXCR, one row per CDR3 protein. Of some 340,000 distinct CDR3 sequences listed, about 10% were seen once; the top ten hold approximately 3.3%. Regarding the study as a whole: A secondary response was less intense yet reached its peak sooner, at day 5 versus 15. Post-booster repertoires again held most primary-vaccination clones (roughly 95% CD4, 85% to 90% CD8).

The source is a man younger than 30 who received the YFV17D yellow fever vaccine. The rearrangement joins TRBV20-1 to TRBJ2-7, with 7 nucleotides matching TRBD1. The specimen comprised CD4+ T cells sorted from PBMCs, sampled 45 days after the yellow fever booster vaccination. CDR3 residues: CSAYDRASYEQYF. CDR3 nucleotide sequence: TGCAGTGCTTACGACAGGGCCTCCTACGAGCAGTACTTC.